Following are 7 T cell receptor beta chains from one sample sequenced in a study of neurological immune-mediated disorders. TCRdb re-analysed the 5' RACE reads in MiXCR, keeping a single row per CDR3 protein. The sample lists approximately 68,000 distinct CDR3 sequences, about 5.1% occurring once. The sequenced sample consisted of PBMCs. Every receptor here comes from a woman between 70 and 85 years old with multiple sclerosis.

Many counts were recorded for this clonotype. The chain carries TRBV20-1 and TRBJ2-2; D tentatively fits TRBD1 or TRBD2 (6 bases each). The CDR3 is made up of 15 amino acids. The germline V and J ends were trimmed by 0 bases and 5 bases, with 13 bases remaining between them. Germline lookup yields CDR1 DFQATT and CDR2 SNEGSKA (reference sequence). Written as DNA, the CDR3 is TGCAGTGCTAGAGAAAGGGGGGCGCGGACCGGGGAGCTGTTTTTT. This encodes CSARERGARTGELFF.

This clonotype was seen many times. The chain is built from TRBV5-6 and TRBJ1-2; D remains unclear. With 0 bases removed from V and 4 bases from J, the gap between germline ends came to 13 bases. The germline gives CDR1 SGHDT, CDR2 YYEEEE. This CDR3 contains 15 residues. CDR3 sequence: CASSLVEGSGYGYTF. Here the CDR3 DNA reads TGTGCCAGCAGCTTGGTTGAGGGAAGTGGCTATGGCTACACCTTC.

The CDR3 region has the DNA TGCAGTGCTAGAGATTATAGGATAGGCAGCGATGAGCAGTTCTTC. It translates to CSARDYRIGSDEQFF. The rearrangement uses TRBV20-1 and TRBJ2-1; D unclear. This CDR3 is built from 15 residues. Trimming left V 0 bases short and J 8 bases short, with 17 bases between. CDR1 and CDR2 from the germline V gene are DFQATT and SNEGSKA (reference sequence).

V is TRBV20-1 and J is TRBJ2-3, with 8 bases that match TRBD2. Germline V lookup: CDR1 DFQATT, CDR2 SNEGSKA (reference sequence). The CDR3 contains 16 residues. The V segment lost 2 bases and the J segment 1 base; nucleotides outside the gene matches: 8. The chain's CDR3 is CSARFVASGRTDTQYF. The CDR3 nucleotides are TGCAGTGCTAGATTCGTGGCTAGCGGGCGCACAGATACGCAGTATTTT.

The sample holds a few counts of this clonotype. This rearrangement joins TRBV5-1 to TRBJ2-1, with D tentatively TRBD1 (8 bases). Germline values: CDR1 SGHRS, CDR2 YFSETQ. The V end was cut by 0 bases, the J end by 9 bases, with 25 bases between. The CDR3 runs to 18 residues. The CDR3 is CASSLDTGGGTSYGEQFF. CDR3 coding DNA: TGCGCCAGCAGCTTGGATACAGGGGGGGGGACGAGTTACGGTGAGCAGTTCTTC.

The CDR3 loop is CASSSMTTSGIYEQYF. The CDR3 DNA sequence: TGTGCCAGCAGCTCAATGACTACTAGCGGGATCTACGAGCAGTACTTC. The V call is TRBV7-2, the J call TRBJ2-7; 10 bases align to TRBD2. J gave up 3 bases and V 4 bases, and 9 bases lay outside the gene matches. Germline V gene sequence: CDR1 SGHTA, CDR2 FQGNSA. CDR3 length equals 16 residues.

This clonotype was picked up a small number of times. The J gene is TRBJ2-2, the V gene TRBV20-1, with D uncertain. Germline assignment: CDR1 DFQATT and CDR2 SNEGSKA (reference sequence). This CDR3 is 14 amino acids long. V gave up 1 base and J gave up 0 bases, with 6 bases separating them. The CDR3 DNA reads TGCAGTGCTAGAGGCATCGCGAACACCGGGGAGCTGTTTTTT. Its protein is CSARGIANTGELFF.